A single sample is the source of the 17 T cell receptor beta chains below, sequenced in a study of shared clonotypes between healthy human individuals. Repertoires were generated with immunoSEQ multiplex PCR, while TCRdb's copy carries only in-frame clones and drops some. The sample carries approximately 1,000,000 clones, 77% recorded once. The specimen was memory CD4+ T cells from PBMCs. This sample's subset: CD45RA-negative fraction. The origin of the receptors is a young man in good health. Some clones in this sample may be carry-over from other donors' samples.

This clone was seen a single time. V and J are TRBV4-2 and TRBJ2-5; TRBD2 might be the D (6 bases). The CDR3 is 15 amino acids. V shed 3 bases and J shed 5 bases, with 16 bases lying between them. CDR1 and CDR2 from the germline V gene are LGHNA and YNFKEQ. The CDR3 region has the DNA TGTGCCAGCAGCCATCAAGCACCCGGGAGTGAGACCCAGTACTTC. Its protein product is CASSHQAPGSETQYF.

The J gene is TRBJ2-7, the V gene TRBV7-9; 10 bases agree with TRBD2. This CDR3 is built from 14 residues. The J segment lost 6 bases and the V segment lost 3 bases, leaving 5 bases of the junction unmatched. The germline V gene has CDR1 SEHNR and CDR2 FQNEAQ (reference sequence). CDR3 in DNA: TGTGCCAGCAGCTTTTTAGCGGGAGGTCGCGAGCAGTACTTC. Translated, it gives CASSFLAGGREQYF.

The chain links TRBV19 to TRBJ1-2, with D uncertain. V lost 4 bases to trimming and J lost 2 bases, with 17 bases between them. This CDR3 spans 16 amino acids. The V gene's germline CDR1 is LNHDA and CDR2 SQIVND (reference sequence). This chain's CDR3 is CASSTGLPETNYGYTF. The CDR3 DNA is TGTGCCAGTAGTACCGGATTGCCGGAGACAAACTATGGCTACACCTTC. Combining the CDR3 with reference TRBV19 and TRBJ1-2 gives the whole variable domain DGGITQSPKYLFRKEGQNVTLSCEQNLNHDAMYWYRQDPGQGLRLIYYSQIVNDFQKGDIAEGYSVSREKKESFPLTVTSAQKNPTAFYLCASSTGLPETNYGYTFGSGTRLTVV.

The chain couples TRBV5-4 to TRBJ2-5; 8 nucleotides agree with TRBD2. The junction had 1 base not matched to a gene; V was cut back by 0 bases and J by 0 bases. The CDR3 extends over 15 amino acids. Germline CDR1 reads SGHNT; CDR2 reads YYREEE (reference sequence). The CDR3 spells CASSLDSGNQETQYF. CDR3 bases: TGTGCCAGCAGCTTGGATAGCGGGAACCAAGAGACCCAGTACTTC.

The genes are TRBV19 and TRBJ1-1; 9 positions match TRBD1. J lost 1 base, V lost 5 bases, and 2 bases had no gene match. The CDR3 length is 14 residues. The germline CDR1 and CDR2 sequences are LNHDA and SQIVND (reference sequence). The DNA for the CDR3 is TGTGCCAGTAGTCCGGACAGGGGGAACACTGAAGCTTTCTTT. Encoded protein: CASSPDRGNTEAFF. Supplemented by reference TRBV19 and TRBJ1-1, the full variable domain reads DGGITQSPKYLFRKEGQNVTLSCEQNLNHDAMYWYRQDPGQGLRLIYYSQIVNDFQKGDIAEGYSVSREKKESFPLTVTSAQKNPTAFYLCASSPDRGNTEAFFGQGTRLTVV.

The J gene is TRBJ2-5, the V gene TRBV6-5, with D maybe TRBD2 (5 bases). Per germline, CDR1 MNHEY and CDR2 SVGAGI. This CDR3 comprises 12 residues. The V gene lost 6 bases and the J gene lost 11 bases, with 16 bases spanning the gap. In nucleotides, the CDR3 is TGTGCCAGCAGGGAGTCTGGATGGGAGCAGTACTTC. It yields the protein CASRESGWEQYF.

The genes are TRBV28 and TRBJ2-3; 8 bases agree with TRBD1. The germline V gene has CDR1 MDHEN and CDR2 SYDVKM. V was clipped by 4 bases and J by 2 bases; unmatched bases: 8. CDR3 length: 16 residues. The CDR3 loop is CASSYQTGGNTDTQYF. In DNA, the CDR3 is TGTGCCAGCAGTTATCAAACAGGGGGTAACACAGATACGCAGTATTTT.

The CDR3: CASSFRGNTEAFF. The DNA of the CDR3 is TGTGCCAGCAGCTTCAGAGGGAACACTGAAGCTTTCTTT. The chain recombines TRBV7-9 with TRBJ1-1; no firm D call. The CDR3 totals 13 residues. Germline CDR1 and CDR2: SEHNR and FQNEAQ (reference sequence). V lost 3 bases and J 1 base, leaving 6 bases between the germline ends.

The chain recombines TRBV28 with TRBJ1-5; tentative D call: TRBD1 (5 bases). The CDR3 has 14 residues. Germline CDR1 and CDR2: MDHEN and SYDVKM. Deletions cut 5 bases from V and 0 bases from J, with 8 bases between. DNA of the CDR3: TGTGCCAGCAGTCGGACATATAGCAATCAGCCCCAGCATTTT. Amino acids: CASSRTYSNQPQHF.

The V gene is TRBV19, the J gene TRBJ1-2; 8 nucleotides line up with TRBD1. The CDR3 has 15 amino acids. Germline V lookup: CDR1 LNHDA, CDR2 SQIVND (reference sequence). V was clipped by 3 bases and J by 5 bases; unmatched bases: 8. The CDR3 bases are TGTGCCAGTAGTATCTCCCGGACAGGGATATATGGCTACACCTTC. This translates into CASSISRTGIYGYTF.

The rearrangement joins TRBV28 to TRBJ1-2; no clear D. The V end was cut by 3 bases, the J end by 3 bases, with 14 bases between. This CDR3 is 15 amino acids long. Germline lookup yields CDR1 MDHEN and CDR2 SYDVKM. The CDR3 DNA follows: TGTGCCAGCAGTTTTGGCGGCAGTCTAGACTATGGCTACACCTTC. This sequence encodes CASSFGGSLDYGYTF.

Regarding this clone: Within the sample, other DNA sequences also encode this same CDR3. The genes are TRBV10-3 and TRBJ2-3; a weak D match, TRBD2 (7 bases). The V gene's germline CDR1 is ENHRY and CDR2 SYGVKD. Trimming removed 6 bases at V and 6 bases at J, with 22 bases between. The CDR3 runs to 16 residues. CDR3: CAIRGGARDDLDTQYF. The CDR3 region has the DNA TGTGCCATCAGGGGGGGGGCTAGGGACGATCTGGATACGCAGTATTTT.

Written as DNA, the CDR3 is TGTGCCAGCAGCTTAACCCGGCTAGCGGGTTACAATGAGCAGTTCTTC. Translated: CASSLTRLAGYNEQFF. The chain is built from TRBV7-3 and TRBJ2-1, with TRBD2 identical over 8 bases. V was pared by 0 bases and J by 4 bases, with 5 bases of the junction left unmatched. The CDR3 consists of 16 residues. The V gene's germline CDR1 is SGHTA and CDR2 FQGTGA.

With respect to this clone: Other DNA sequences in this specimen translate into the identical CDR3. The chain carries TRBV7-3 and TRBJ2-1; a weak D match, TRBD2 (6 bases). This CDR3 spans 13 amino acids. Trimming left V 3 bases short and J 5 bases short, with 8 bases between. CDR1 is SGHTA, CDR2 FQGTGA, per germline. CDR3 amino acids: CASSLGLNNEQFF. The CDR3 nucleotides read TGTGCCAGCAGCTTGGGACTCAACAATGAGCAGTTCTTC.

The chain couples TRBV2 to TRBJ1-5; D remains unclear. Trimming stripped 5 bases from V and 6 bases from J, with 5 bases between. The germline CDR1 and CDR2 sequences are SNHLY and FYNNEI. The CDR3 is 11 residues long. The CDR3 loop reads CASSFSQPQHF. The CDR3 bases are TGTGCCAGCAGTTTCTCTCAGCCCCAGCATTTT.

The chain has TRBV27 and TRBJ2-7; 7 bases match TRBD2. V was clipped by 4 bases and J by 6 bases; unmatched bases: 12. The CDR3 runs to 15 residues. Germline V gene sequence: CDR1 MNHEY, CDR2 SMNVEV (reference sequence). CDR3 sequence: CASSSGGRDPGEQYF. Here the CDR3 DNA reads TGTGCCAGCAGTTCCGGGGGGAGGGATCCTGGCGAGCAGTACTTC.

V and J are TRBV30 and TRBJ2-1; D call uncertain. Germline CDR1 and CDR2: GTSNPN and SVGIG (reference sequence). This CDR3 is built from 12 residues. The V end lost 0 bases, the J end lost 11 bases, and 11 bases lay between the germline ends. DNA for the CDR3: TGTGCCTGGAGTGTGGCGCTCCAAAAGCAGTTCTTC. Encoded protein: CAWSVALQKQFF. Drawing the rest from reference TRBV30 and TRBJ2-1, the complete variable domain is SQTIHQWPATLVQPVGSPLSLECTVEGTSNPNLYWYRQAAGRGLQLLFYSVGIGQISSEVPQNLSASRPQDRQFILSSKKLLLSDSGFYLCAWSVALQKQFFGPGTRLTVL.